The T cell receptor beta chain described here comes from a study of T-cell memory formation after mild COVID-19. Overall study findings and caveats: Within pre-infection memory, some responding clones were found, suggesting cross-reactive memory joined.

About this clonotype itself: The antigen is unknown.

5'RACE, which relied on constant-segment primers, yielded TCR alpha and TCR beta cDNA libraries carrying sample barcodes and UMIs. A single record per CDR3 protein comes from TCRdb applying MiXCR to the 5' RACE reads. The sample gives almost 550,000 distinct CDR3 sequences, roughly 21% of which show up once; around 13% is in the top ten. Germline CDR1 is MNHEY and CDR2 is SMNVEV (reference sequence). V gave up 5 bases and J gave up 4 bases; unmatched junction bases: 9. The CDR3 consists of 15 residues. What was sequenced was PBMCs or a T cell subset sorted from them (not recorded which). The V call is TRBV27, the J call TRBJ2-5, with 8 bases aligning to TRBD2. The TCR comes from an adult woman who had mild COVID-19 (a few samples of this study predate the infection). Cell type and time point are not known. The CDR3: CASSGLAGTLETQYF. CDR3 sequence (DNA): TGTGCCAGCAGTGGCTTAGCGGGGACTTTAGAGACCCAGTACTTC.